Listed below are T cell receptor beta chains from one sample, sequenced in a study of blood T cell repertoires in COVID-19. Assay used: immunoSEQ multiplex PCR; TCRdb lists only in-frame clones, some missing. Of tens of thousands of clones detected, 65% to 85% appear once; the ten largest clones hold 25% to 30%. What was sequenced was peripheral blood. Receptors originate from a woman older than 75 with acute or convalescent COVID-19. Each CDR3 is given with its conserved first and last residue. The order of the fields is J gene, V gene, clone size, D gene, CDR3 protein, CDR3 DNA. The D gene is left open where the match is weak. A row's size may be missing; if present it is once, few, many or a size class.

J gene: TRBJ2-7
V gene: TRBV6-2/TRBV6-3
clone size: -
D gene: -
CDR3 protein: CASSYKDSNDEQYF
CDR3 DNA: TGTGCCAGCAGTTACAAGGACAGTAATGACGAGCAGTACTTC

J gene: TRBJ1-6
V gene: TRBV7-9
clone size: -
D gene: -
CDR3 protein: CASSADRISSYNSPLHF
CDR3 DNA: TGTGCCAGCAGCGCGGACAGAATAAGCTCCTATAATTCACCCCTCCACTTT

J gene: TRBJ2-7
V gene: TRBV7-2
clone size: -
D gene: -
CDR3 protein: CASSLQNEQYF
CDR3 DNA: TGTGCCAGCAGCTTACAGAACGAGCAGTACTTC

J gene: TRBJ2-2
V gene: TRBV5-6
clone size: few
D gene: -
CDR3 protein: CASSSSGFTGELFF
CDR3 DNA: TGTGCCAGCAGCTCCTCAGGGTTTACCGGGGAGCTGTTTTTT

J gene: TRBJ1-5
V gene: TRBV15
clone size: -
D gene: -
CDR3 protein: CATSRDLRGGNQPQHF
CDR3 DNA: TGTGCCACCAGCAGAGATCTCCGGGGAGGCAATCAGCCCCAGCATTTT

J gene: TRBJ1-3
V gene: TRBV27
clone size: few
D gene: TRBD1
CDR3 protein: CASSATGTGRIAGNTIYF
CDR3 DNA: TGTGCCAGCTCGGCTACCGGGACAGGGAGGATCGCTGGAAACACCATATATTTT

J gene: TRBJ2-7
V gene: TRBV7-8
clone size: -
D gene: TRBD2
CDR3 protein: CASSRGVLAAGTYEQYF
CDR3 DNA: TGTGCCAGCAGCCGGGGGGTACTAGCGGCAGGGACCTACGAGCAGTACTTC

J gene: TRBJ2-5
V gene: TRBV21-1
clone size: -
D gene: -
CDR3 protein: CASSKWNKRPGQQETQYF
CDR3 DNA: TGTGCCAGCAGCAAATGGAACAAAAGGCCGGGACAGCAAGAGACCCAGTACTTC

J gene: TRBJ2-1
V gene: TRBV7-9
clone size: few
D gene: TRBD2
CDR3 protein: CASSYWLGTSRKMEQFF
CDR3 DNA: TGTGCCAGCAGCTACTGGTTGGGGACTAGCCGGAAAATGGAGCAGTTCTTC

J gene: TRBJ1-5
V gene: TRBV28
clone size: few
D gene: TRBD1
CDR3 protein: CATQGQGGGQPQHF
CDR3 DNA: TGTGCCACCCAAGGACAGGGAGGGGGTCAGCCCCAGCATTTT

J gene: TRBJ1-4
V gene: TRBV5-4
clone size: -
D gene: -
CDR3 protein: CASSLAGGSNEKLFF
CDR3 DNA: TGTGCCAGCAGCTTGGCTGGGGGCAGTAATGAAAAACTGTTTTTT

J gene: TRBJ2-3
V gene: TRBV5-1
clone size: -
D gene: TRBD2
CDR3 protein: CASSLVPRLAGGGGTDTQYF
CDR3 DNA: TGCGCCAGCAGCTTGGTCCCCCGACTAGCGGGAGGGGGTGGCACAGATACGCAGTATTTT

J gene: TRBJ1-4
V gene: TRBV28
clone size: -
D gene: -
CDR3 protein: CASSTTVYRLFF
CDR3 DNA: TGTGCCAGCAGTACGACAGTATATCGACTGTTTTTT

J gene: TRBJ2-5
V gene: TRBV2
clone size: -
D gene: -
CDR3 protein: CASSEAAYLPETQYF
CDR3 DNA: TGTGCCAGCAGTGAAGCTGCGTATCTTCCAGAGACCCAGTACTTC

J gene: TRBJ1-1
V gene: TRBV5-1
clone size: -
D gene: -
CDR3 protein: CASSARENTEAFF
CDR3 DNA: TGCGCCAGCAGCGCCAGGGAGAACACTGAAGCTTTCTTT

J gene: TRBJ1-1
V gene: TRBV4-1
clone size: -
D gene: -
CDR3 protein: CASSQEPGNTEAFF
CDR3 DNA: TGCGCCAGCAGCCAAGAGCCCGGGAACACTGAAGCTTTCTTT

J gene: TRBJ2-3
V gene: TRBV7-2
clone size: -
D gene: TRBD2
CDR3 protein: CASSLAGAGGPVDTQYF
CDR3 DNA: TGTGCCAGCAGCTTAGCGGGTGCGGGAGGTCCGGTAGATACGCAGTATTTT

J gene: TRBJ1-6
V gene: TRBV9
clone size: -
D gene: -
CDR3 protein: CASSVEGQLSPLHF
CDR3 DNA: TGTGCCAGCAGCGTAGAAGGACAGTTATCACCCCTCCACTTT

J gene: TRBJ2-7
V gene: TRBV11-2
clone size: -
D gene: TRBD1
CDR3 protein: CASSFYPSRDRAYEQYF
CDR3 DNA: TGTGCCAGCAGCTTCTACCCGTCCCGGGACAGGGCTTACGAGCAGTACTTC

J gene: TRBJ1-5
V gene: TRBV6-5
clone size: -
D gene: TRBD1
CDR3 protein: CASTRDRGQPQHF
CDR3 DNA: TGTGCCAGCACTCGGGACAGGGGACAGCCCCAGCATTTT

J gene: TRBJ1-2
V gene: TRBV9
clone size: -
D gene: -
CDR3 protein: CASSANYGYTF
CDR3 DNA: TGTGCCAGCAGCGCGAACTATGGCTACACCTTC

J gene: TRBJ2-3
V gene: TRBV18
clone size: once
D gene: TRBD1
CDR3 protein: CASSQGQRTDTQYF
CDR3 DNA: TGTGCCAGCTCCCAGGGACAGCGCACAGATACGCAGTATTTT

J gene: TRBJ1-2
V gene: TRBV19
clone size: many
D gene: -
CDR3 protein: CASSLVGEDYGYTF
CDR3 DNA: TGTGCCAGTAGCCTTGTAGGGGAGGACTATGGCTACACCTTC